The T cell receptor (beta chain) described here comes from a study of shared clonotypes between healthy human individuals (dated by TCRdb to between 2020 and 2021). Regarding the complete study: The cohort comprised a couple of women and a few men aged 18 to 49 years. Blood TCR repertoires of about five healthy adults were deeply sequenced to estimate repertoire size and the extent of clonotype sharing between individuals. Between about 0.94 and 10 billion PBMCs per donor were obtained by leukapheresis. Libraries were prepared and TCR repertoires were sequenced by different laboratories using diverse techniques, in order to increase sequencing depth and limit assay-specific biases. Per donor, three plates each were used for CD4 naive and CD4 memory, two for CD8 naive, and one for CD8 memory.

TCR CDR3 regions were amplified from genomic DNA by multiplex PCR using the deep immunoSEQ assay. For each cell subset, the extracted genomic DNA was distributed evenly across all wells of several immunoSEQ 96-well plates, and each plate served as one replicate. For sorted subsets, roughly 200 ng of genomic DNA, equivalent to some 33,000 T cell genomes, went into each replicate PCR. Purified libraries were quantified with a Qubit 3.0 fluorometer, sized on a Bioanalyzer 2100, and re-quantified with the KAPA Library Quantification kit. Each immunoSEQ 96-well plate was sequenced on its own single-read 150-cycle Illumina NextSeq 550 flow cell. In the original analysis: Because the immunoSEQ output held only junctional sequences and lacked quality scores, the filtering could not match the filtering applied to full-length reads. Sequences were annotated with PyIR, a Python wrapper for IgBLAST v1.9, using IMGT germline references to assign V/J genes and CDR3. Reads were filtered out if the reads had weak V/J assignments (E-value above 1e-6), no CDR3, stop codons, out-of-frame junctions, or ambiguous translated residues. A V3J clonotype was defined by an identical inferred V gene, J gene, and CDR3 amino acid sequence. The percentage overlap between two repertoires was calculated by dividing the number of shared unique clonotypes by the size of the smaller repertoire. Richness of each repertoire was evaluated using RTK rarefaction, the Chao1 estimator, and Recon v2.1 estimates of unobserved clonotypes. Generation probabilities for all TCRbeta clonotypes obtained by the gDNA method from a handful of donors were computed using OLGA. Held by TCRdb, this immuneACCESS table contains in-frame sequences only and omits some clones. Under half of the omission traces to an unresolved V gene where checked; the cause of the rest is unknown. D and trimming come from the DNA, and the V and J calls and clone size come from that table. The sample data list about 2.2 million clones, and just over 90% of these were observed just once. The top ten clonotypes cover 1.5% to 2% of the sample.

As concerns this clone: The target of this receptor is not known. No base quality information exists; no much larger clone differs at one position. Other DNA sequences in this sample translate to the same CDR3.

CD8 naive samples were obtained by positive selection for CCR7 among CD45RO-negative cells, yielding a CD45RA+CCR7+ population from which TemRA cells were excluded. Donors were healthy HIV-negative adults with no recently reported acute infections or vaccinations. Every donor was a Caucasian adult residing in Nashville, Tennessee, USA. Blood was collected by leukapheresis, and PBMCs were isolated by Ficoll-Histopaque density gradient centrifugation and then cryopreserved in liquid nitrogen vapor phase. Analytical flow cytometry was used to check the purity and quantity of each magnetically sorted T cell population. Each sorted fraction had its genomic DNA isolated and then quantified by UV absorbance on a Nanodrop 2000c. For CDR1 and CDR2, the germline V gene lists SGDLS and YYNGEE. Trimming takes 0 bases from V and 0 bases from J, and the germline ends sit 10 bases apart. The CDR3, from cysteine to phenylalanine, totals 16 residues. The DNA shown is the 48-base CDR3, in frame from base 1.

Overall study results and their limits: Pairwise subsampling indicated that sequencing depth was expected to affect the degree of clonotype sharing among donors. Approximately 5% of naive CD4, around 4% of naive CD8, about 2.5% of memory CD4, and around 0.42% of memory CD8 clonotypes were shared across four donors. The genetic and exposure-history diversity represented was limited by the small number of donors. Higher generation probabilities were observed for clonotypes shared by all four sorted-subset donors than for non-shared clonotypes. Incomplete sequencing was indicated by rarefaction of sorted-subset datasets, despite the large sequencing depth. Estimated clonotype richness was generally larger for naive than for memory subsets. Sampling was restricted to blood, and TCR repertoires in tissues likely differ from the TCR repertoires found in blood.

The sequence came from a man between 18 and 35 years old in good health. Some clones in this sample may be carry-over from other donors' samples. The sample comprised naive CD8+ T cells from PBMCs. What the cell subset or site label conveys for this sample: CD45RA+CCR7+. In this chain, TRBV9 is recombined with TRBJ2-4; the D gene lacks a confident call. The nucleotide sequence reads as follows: TGTGCCAGCAGCGTAGGGGGTGCAGTAGCCAAAAACATTCAGTACTTC. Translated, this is CASSVGGAVAKNIQYF.